Sequencing of this T cell receptor beta chain was carried out in a study of T-cell reconstitution after alpha-beta-depleted transplantation in children. This clonotype has a count of ten or more. The TCRbeta library incorporated unique molecular identifiers. Using its own MiXCR run on the PCR reads, TCRdb lists one record per CDR3 protein. The sample gives about a million distinct CDR3 sequences, 25% to 35% of which show up once; 28% is in the top ten. The CDR3 length is 16 residues. V was clipped by 1 base and J by 4 bases; unmatched bases: 4. Germline values: CDR1 LGHNA, CDR2 YNFKEQ. This material consisted of PBMCs, mostly from graft donor cells, taken 360 days after TCRalphabeta/CD19-depleted stem cell transplant. The TCR was taken from a boy under three years old who had a stem cell transplant for SCID, so the T cells may come from the graft donor. The V gene is TRBV4-2, the J gene TRBJ2-2; 9 bases are a match to TRBD2. The CDR3 coding sequence is TGTGCCAGCAGCCAAGTACTAGCGGGCTCCACCGGGGAGCTGTTTTTT. Translated: CASSQVLAGSTGELFF.